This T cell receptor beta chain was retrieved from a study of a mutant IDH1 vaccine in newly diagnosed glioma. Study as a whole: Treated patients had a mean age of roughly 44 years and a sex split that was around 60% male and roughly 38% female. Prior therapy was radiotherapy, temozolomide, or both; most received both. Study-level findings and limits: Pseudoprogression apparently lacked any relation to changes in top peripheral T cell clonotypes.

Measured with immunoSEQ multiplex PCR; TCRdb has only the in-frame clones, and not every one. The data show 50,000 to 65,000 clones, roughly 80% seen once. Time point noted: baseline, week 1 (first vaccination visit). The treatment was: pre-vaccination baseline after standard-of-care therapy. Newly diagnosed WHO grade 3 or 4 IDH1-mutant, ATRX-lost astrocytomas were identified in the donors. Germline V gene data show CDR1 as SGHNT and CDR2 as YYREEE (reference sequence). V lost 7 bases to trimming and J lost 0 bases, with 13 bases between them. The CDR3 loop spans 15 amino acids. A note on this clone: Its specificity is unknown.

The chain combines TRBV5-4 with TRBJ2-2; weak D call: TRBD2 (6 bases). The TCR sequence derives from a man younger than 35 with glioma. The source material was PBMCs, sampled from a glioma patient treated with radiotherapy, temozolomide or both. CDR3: CASPGGPTNTGELFF. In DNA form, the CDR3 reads TGTGCCAGCCCCGGGGGACCTACGAACACCGGGGAGCTGTTTTTT. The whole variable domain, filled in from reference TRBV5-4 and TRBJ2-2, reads ETGVTQSPTHLIKTRGQQVTLRCSSQSGHNTVSWYQQALGQGPQFIFQYYREEENGRGNFPPRFSGLQFPNYSSELNVNALELDDSALYLCASPGGPTNTGELFFGEGSRLTVL.